Listed below are T cell receptor beta chains from one sample, sequenced in a study of regulatory T cells in long-lasting Graves disease. TCRdb re-analysed the multiplex PCR reads in MiXCR, keeping a single row per CDR3 protein. The sample has under 450,000 distinct CDR3 sequences, roughly 20% seen once. Sequenced material: peripheral blood mononuclear cells (PBMCs), taken when the disease was refractory, from a patient treated with antithyroid drugs. The receptors were sampled from a woman in her 40s with Graves disease. The CDR3 runs from the conserved cysteine through the conserved F or W. Each record gives: J gene, D gene, V gene, clone size, CDR3 protein, CDR3 DNA. D genes are given only for firm matches. Some rows mark clone size as missing; the rest say once, few, many or name a class of expanded clone.

TRBJ1-5	NA	TRBV28	many	CASSLVRGHSNQPQHF	TGTGCCAGCAGTTTAGTCAGGGGTCATAGCAATCAGCCCCAGCATTTT
TRBJ2-1	NA	TRBV28	NA	CASSAMRVRRVAQFF	TGTGCCAGCAGTGCCATGAGGGTTAGGAGGGTCGCGCAGTTCTTC
TRBJ2-2	NA	TRBV27	few	CASSLAATTGELFF	TGTGCCAGCAGTTTGGCAGCCACCACCGGGGAGCTGTTTTTT
TRBJ2-5	NA	TRBV13	NA	CASSLTREGEETQYF	TGTGCCAGCAGCTTAACGAGGGAGGGGGAAGAGACCCAGTACTTC
TRBJ2-4	NA	TRBV30	NA	CAWGSGSPAKNIQYF	TGTGCCTGGGGGTCGGGCAGTCCGGCCAAAAACATTCAGTACTTC
TRBJ2-3	TRBD1	TRBV2	NA	CASSEGTGGADTQYF	TGTGCCAGCAGTGAAGGGACAGGGGGAGCAGATACGCAGTATTTT
TRBJ2-1	NA	TRBV12-3/TRBV12-4	NA	CASSFSGTGTGNEQFF	TGTGCCAGCAGCTTTAGCGGGACAGGGACCGGGAATGAGCAGTTCTTC
TRBJ2-7	NA	TRBV19	NA	CASSNLNSYEQYF	TGTGCCAGTAGTAACCTAAACTCCTACGAGCAGTACTTC
TRBJ1-4	TRBD1	TRBV5-4	NA	CASSAAQGAPNEKLFF	TGTGCCAGCAGCGCCGCTCAGGGGGCGCCGAATGAAAAACTGTTTTTT
TRBJ1-5	NA	TRBV6-1	many	CASSKAGQPQHF	TGTGCCAGCAGTAAAGCAGGTCAGCCCCAGCATTTT
TRBJ1-3	NA	TRBV29-1	NA	CSVLKPGLGNTIYF	TGCAGCGTCCTTAAGCCGGGACTTGGAAACACCATATATTTT
TRBJ2-1	NA	TRBV7-9	few	CASSLALTTQGLGEQFF	TGTGCCAGCAGCTTAGCCTTGACTACCCAGGGTTTAGGTGAGCAGTTCTTC
TRBJ1-1	NA	TRBV7-2	few	CASSLSATLNTEAFF	TGTGCCAGCAGCTTAAGTGCGACCCTGAACACTGAAGCTTTCTTT
TRBJ2-7	TRBD2	TRBV29-1	many	CSVVASGTYEQYF	TGCAGCGTTGTGGCTAGCGGCACCTACGAGCAGTACTTC
TRBJ2-7	TRBD1	TRBV28	many	CASSLGTGRGEQYF	TGTGCCAGCAGCCTGGGGACAGGGAGGGGGGAGCAGTACTTC
TRBJ1-2	NA	TRBV10-2	NA	CASSSRHPSNYGYTF	TGCGCCAGCAGTAGTCGTCATCCTTCTAACTATGGCTACACCTTC
TRBJ2-1	NA	TRBV20-1	NA	CSARGKFSYNEQFF	TGCAGTGCTAGGGGGAAATTCTCCTACAATGAGCAGTTCTTC
TRBJ1-4	NA	TRBV7-2	once	CAGSGRTDRAGEKLFF	TGTGCCGGCAGCGGGCGGACGGACCGAGCGGGCGAAAAACTGTTTTTT
TRBJ2-7	NA	TRBV7-8	many	CASRIGSRGTSYEQYF	TGTGCCAGCAGAATAGGAAGCAGGGGCACTTCCTACGAGCAGTACTTC
TRBJ2-5	NA	TRBV11-1	many	CASSQMTGGIQQETQYF	TGTGCCAGCAGCCAAATGACTGGCGGGATACAACAAGAGACCCAGTACTTC
TRBJ1-3	NA	TRBV4-1	once	CASSQDGGRAGNTIYF	TGCGCCAGCAGCCAAGATGGCGGCAGGGCTGGAAACACCATATATTTT
TRBJ2-2	TRBD1	TRBV2	many	CASRGDSVNTGELFF	TGTGCCAGCAGGGGGGACAGCGTCAACACCGGGGAGCTGTTTTTT
TRBJ1-1	NA	TRBV24-1	many	CATSAQGPGDTEAFF	TGTGCCACCAGTGCCCAAGGACCCGGGGACACTGAAGCTTTCTTT
TRBJ2-5	TRBD2	TRBV10-3	many	CAISEGGTSPETQYF	TGTGCCATCAGTGAGGGCGGGACTAGCCCCGAGACCCAGTACTTC
TRBJ2-3	NA	TRBV12-3/TRBV12-4	NA	CASSTSDYRTDTQYF	TGTGCCAGCAGCACCTCGGACTATCGCACAGATACGCAGTATTTT
TRBJ2-7	NA	TRBV3-1	NA	CASSHQQGYEQYF	TGTGCCAGCAGCCATCAACAGGGCTACGAGCAGTACTTC
TRBJ2-7	TRBD2	TRBV7-9	few	CASSLTSGREYF	TGTGCCAGCAGCCTTACTAGCGGGAGGGAGTACTTC
TRBJ2-1	NA	TRBV2	NA	CASSGRAGTYNEQFF	TGTGCCAGCAGCGGAAGAGCGGGCACCTACAATGAGCAGTTCTTC
TRBJ2-1	TRBD2	TRBV7-2	few	CASSLLWTSGPGEQFF	TGTGCCAGCAGCTTACTATGGACTAGCGGTCCGGGAGAGCAGTTCTTC
TRBJ2-7	NA	TRBV18	NA	CASSQTGAQYYEQYF	TGTGCCAGCTCACAAACCGGGGCCCAATACTACGAGCAGTACTTC
TRBJ2-7	TRBD2	TRBV5-1	NA	CASSLGTGGVYEQYF	TGTGCCAGCAGCTTGGGGACGGGAGGAGTCTACGAGCAGTACTTC
TRBJ2-2	NA	TRBV28	many	CASSEEPTRELFF	TGTGCCAGCAGTGAGGAGCCCACGAGGGAGCTGTTTTTT
TRBJ2-2	NA	TRBV12-3/TRBV12-4	few	CASRNRENTGELFF	TGTGCCAGCAGAAACCGGGAGAACACCGGGGAGCTGTTTTTT
TRBJ2-7	NA	TRBV28	many	CASSSNPWEQYF	TGTGCCAGCAGTTCCAACCCCTGGGAGCAGTACTTC
TRBJ2-6	TRBD1	TRBV29-1	NA	CSVGTGPYSGANVLTF	TGCAGCGTTGGGACAGGACCCTACTCTGGGGCCAACGTCCTGACTTTC
TRBJ2-7	TRBD2	TRBV20-1	NA	CSASGTTGEQYF	TGCAGTGCTTCCGGGACTACCGGGGAGCAGTACTTC
TRBJ1-1	NA	TRBV9	NA	CASGEGGVTEAFF	TGTGCCAGCGGAGAAGGTGGAGTCACTGAAGCTTTCTTT
TRBJ2-3	NA	TRBV13	few	CASSVTGKTDTQYF	TGTGCCAGCAGCGTAACAGGGAAAACAGATACGCAGTATTTT
TRBJ1-3	NA	TRBV3-1	NA	CASSQGPQTIYSGNTIYF	TGTGCCAGCAGCCAAGGTCCTCAGACTATATACTCTGGAAACACCATATATTTT
TRBJ1-5	TRBD1	TRBV6-2/TRBV6-3	NA	CASSYSGGLGNQPQHF	TGTGCCAGCAGTTATTCAGGGGGGCTTGGGAATCAGCCCCAGCATTTT
TRBJ2-1	TRBD2	TRBV12-3/TRBV12-4	NA	CASSPLGGLAVYNEQFF	TGTGCCAGCAGTCCTCTAGGGGGACTAGCGGTATACAATGAGCAGTTCTTC
TRBJ1-5	NA	TRBV20-1	NA	CSARDTTGPQHF	TGCAGTGCCAGAGACACGACGGGGCCCCAGCATTTT
TRBJ2-2	TRBD2	TRBV6-5	many	CASSSETSGSGELFF	TGTGCCAGCAGTTCGGAGACTAGCGGGAGTGGGGAGCTGTTTTTT
TRBJ2-7	NA	TRBV19	NA	CASNIAGAEYEQYF	TGTGCCAGTAACATCGCAGGAGCCGAATACGAGCAGTACTTC
TRBJ1-5	NA	TRBV5-1	NA	CASSSRTVDSNQPQHF	TGCGCCAGCAGCAGCAGGACAGTAGATAGCAATCAGCCCCAGCATTTT